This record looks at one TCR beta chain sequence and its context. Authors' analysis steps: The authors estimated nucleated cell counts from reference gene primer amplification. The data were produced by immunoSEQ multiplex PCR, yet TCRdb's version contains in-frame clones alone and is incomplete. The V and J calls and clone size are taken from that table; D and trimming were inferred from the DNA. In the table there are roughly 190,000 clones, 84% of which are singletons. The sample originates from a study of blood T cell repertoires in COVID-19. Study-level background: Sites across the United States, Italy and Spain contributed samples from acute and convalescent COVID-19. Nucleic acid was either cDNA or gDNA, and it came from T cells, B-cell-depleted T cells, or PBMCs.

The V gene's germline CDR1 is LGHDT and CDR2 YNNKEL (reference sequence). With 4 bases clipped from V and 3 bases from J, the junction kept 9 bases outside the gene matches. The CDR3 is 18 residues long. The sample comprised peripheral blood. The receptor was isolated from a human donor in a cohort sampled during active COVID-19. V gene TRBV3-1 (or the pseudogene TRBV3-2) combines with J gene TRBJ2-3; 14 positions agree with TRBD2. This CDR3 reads CASSPEEGLAGATDTQYF. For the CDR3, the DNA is TGTGCCAGCAGCCCAGAGGAGGGACTAGCGGGAGCGACAGATACGCAGTATTTT.